Listed below are T cell receptor beta chains from one sample, sequenced in a study of blood T cell repertoires in COVID-19. Generated by immunoSEQ multiplex PCR, the TCRdb table keeps only in-frame clones and is missing some. The sample yields 120,000 or so clones, over 55% seen once. Source material: peripheral blood. The receptors derive from a woman in her seventies with acute or convalescent COVID-19. The CDR3 runs from the conserved cysteine through the conserved F or W. A D gene is named only where the DNA matches it firmly. Size is stated for part of the rows, as once, few or many counts, or as a class when the clone is expanded.

size,J,D,V,DNA,CDR3
medium-sized,TRBJ1-2,TRBD1,TRBV13,TGTGCCAGCAGCCGAGACCAGGGGGCCTATGGCTACACCTTC,CASSRDQGAYGYTF
.,TRBJ2-1,.,TRBV19,TGTGCCAGTAGTATGCGGGGACCCTCCTACAATGAGCAGTTCTTC,CASSMRGPSYNEQFF
.,TRBJ2-2,.,TRBV7-8,TGTGCCAGCAGCTTAGTCGGGGGGAACACCGGGGAGCTGTTTTTT,CASSLVGGNTGELFF
.,TRBJ2-1,.,TRBV19,TGTGCCAGTAGTATTGAGTCGGTCTCCTACAATGAGCAGTTCTTC,CASSIESVSYNEQFF
.,TRBJ1-1,TRBD1,TRBV18,TGTGCCAGCTCACTGGACAGGGCCCCTGAAGCTTTCTTT,CASSLDRAPEAFF
.,TRBJ2-3,TRBD2,TRBV6-5,TGTGCCAGCAGCATACAAGCGGGAGCAGCAGATACGCAGTATTTT,CASSIQAGAADTQYF
.,TRBJ1-2,TRBD1,TRBV9,TGTGCCAGCAGCCCACGGACAGGCCACTATGGCTACACCTTC,CASSPRTGHYGYTF
.,TRBJ1-2,TRBD1,TRBV27,TGTGCCAGCAGTTTCGGGACAGGGCTCACCTATGGCTACACCTTC,CASSFGTGLTYGYTF
.,TRBJ2-5,TRBD2,TRBV7-8,TGTGCCAGCAGCGGATACCCAGAACTAGCGGCGCAAGAGACCCAGTACTTC,CASSGYPELAAQETQYF
.,TRBJ2-7,TRBD2,TRBV6-1,TGTGCCAGCAGTACGCCGGGGGGGTCCTACGAGCAGTACTTC,CASSTPGGSYEQYF
.,TRBJ1-1,.,TRBV9,TGTGCCAGCAGCAAGGGGGATATGAACACTGAAGCTTTCTTT,CASSKGDMNTEAFF
.,TRBJ2-1,TRBD1,TRBV2,TGTGCCAGCAGTGAAGCGAAGGGGACAGGGATCAATGAGCAGTTCTTC,CASSEAKGTGINEQFF
.,TRBJ2-2,.,TRBV7-2,TGTGCCATAAACCGAGGGTATGGTGCCGGGGAGCTGTTTTTT,CAINRGYGAGELFF
few,TRBJ1-2,.,TRBV10-1,TGCGCCAGCAGTGCGGACAGCCGCTATGGCTACACCTTC,CASSADSRYGYTF
.,TRBJ1-5,.,TRBV6-1,TGTGCCAGCAGTGAAGGAGGGCGGTATAGCAATCAGCCCCAGCATTTT,CASSEGGRYSNQPQHF